Described below is a single T cell receptor (beta chain) sequence and its context. No antigen is known for it. Base qualities were left out, and no much larger clone turns up one base away. The sample originates from a study of shared clonotypes between healthy human individuals (dated by TCRdb to the early 2020s). Background on the whole study: The cohort included a few men and a couple of women between 18 and 49 years of age. For each donor, three plates each were used for CD4 naive and CD4 memory, two plates were used for CD8 naive, and one plate was used for CD8 memory. The study deeply sequenced blood TCR repertoires of about 5 healthy adults to estimate repertoire size and the extent of clonotype sharing between individuals. To increase sequencing depth and limit assay-specific biases, TCR repertoire library preparation and sequencing were carried out by different laboratories using diverse techniques. Leukapheresis yielded between about 0.8 and 8.9 billion PBMCs per donor. Overall results and qualifications from the work: Sharing across several donors was observed for roughly 5% of naive CD4, less than 4% of naive CD8, roughly 2.3% of memory CD4, and about 0.4% of memory CD8 clonotypes. Pairwise subsampling led to the expectation that sequencing depth would affect the degree of clonotype sharing among donors. Naive subsets generally had larger estimated clonotype richness than memory subsets. Sampling was restricted to blood, and TCR repertoires in tissues likely differ from the TCR repertoires found in blood. Incomplete sequencing was indicated by rarefaction of sorted-subset datasets, despite the large sequencing depth. Because the study included only a small number of donors, the genetic and exposure-history diversity represented was limited. Compared with non-shared clonotypes, the clonotypes found in all four sorted-subset donors had higher generation probabilities.

Donors were healthy HIV-negative adults with no recently reported acute infections or vaccinations. Every donor was a Caucasian adult living in Nashville, Tennessee, USA. CD4+ T cells were enriched through magnetic negative selection, after which naive cells were positively selected on CD45RA and the remaining negative fraction served as the memory subset. Blood was collected by leukapheresis, and PBMCs were isolated by Ficoll-Histopaque density gradient centrifugation and then cryopreserved in liquid nitrogen vapor phase. Purity and quantity of every magnetically sorted T cell population were checked by analytical flow cytometry. From each sorted fraction, genomic DNA was isolated and quantified by UV absorbance on a Nanodrop 2000c. V is reduced by 6 bases and J by 7 bases, leaving a spacing of 16 bases between them. The cysteine opens and the phenylalanine closes a CDR3 of 13 amino acids. The CDR3 DNA has 39 bases and is translated from base 1. CDR1 MDHEN and CDR2 SYDVKM are derived from the germline V gene.

Using the deep immunoSEQ assay, multiplex PCR amplified TCR CDR3 regions from genomic DNA. Extracted genomic DNA from each cell subset was spread evenly across all wells of several immunoSEQ 96-well plates, with each plate serving as a replicate. For sorted subsets, 150 to 250 ng genomic DNA, equal to 30,000 to 35,000 T cell genomes, was loaded into each replicate PCR. Purified libraries were quantified with a Qubit 3.0 fluorometer, sized on a Bioanalyzer 2100, and re-quantified with the KAPA Library Quantification kit. Each immunoSEQ 96-well plate was sequenced on its own single-read 150-cycle Illumina NextSeq 550 flow cell. Turning to the authors' computational methods: Because only junctional sequences without quality scores were contained in the immunoSEQ output, filtering matching that applied to full-length reads could not be performed. Sequences were annotated with PyIR, a Python wrapper for IgBLAST v1.9, using IMGT germline references to assign V/J genes and CDR3. Reads with weak V/J assignments (E-value above 1e-6), missing CDR3, stop codons, out-of-frame junctions, or ambiguous translated residues were removed. V3J clonotypes were defined as sequences sharing an identical inferred V gene, J gene, and CDR3 amino acid sequence. Percentage overlap between repertoires was computed as shared unique clonotypes divided by the size of the smaller repertoire. Repertoire richness was assessed with RTK rarefaction, the Chao1 estimator, and Recon v2.1 estimates of unobserved clonotypes. Generation probabilities were computed with OLGA for all TCRbeta clonotypes obtained by the gDNA method from four donors. Held by TCRdb, this immuneACCESS table contains in-frame sequences only and omits some clones. Under half of the omission traces to an unresolved V gene where checked; the cause of the rest is unknown. Clone size and the V and J calls come from that table; the DNA yielded D and trimming. In this sample the table shows roughly 2.2 million clones, 93% of which occur a single time. The ten largest make up about 0.41% of the sample.

Recombination joined TRBV28 with TRBJ2-7; the D gene is perhaps TRBD2, from 5 matching bases. Sequencing was done on a sample of naive CD4+ T cells from PBMCs. Explained via the paper, the cell subset or site label denotes: CD45RA+ positively selected. The clonotype originates from a man aged 18 to 35 in good health. Some clones in this sample may be carry-over from other donors' samples. The CDR3 corresponds to CASRSRGLLEQYF. The DNA is TGTGCCAGCAGATCTCGCGGACTCCTTGAGCAGTACTTC.